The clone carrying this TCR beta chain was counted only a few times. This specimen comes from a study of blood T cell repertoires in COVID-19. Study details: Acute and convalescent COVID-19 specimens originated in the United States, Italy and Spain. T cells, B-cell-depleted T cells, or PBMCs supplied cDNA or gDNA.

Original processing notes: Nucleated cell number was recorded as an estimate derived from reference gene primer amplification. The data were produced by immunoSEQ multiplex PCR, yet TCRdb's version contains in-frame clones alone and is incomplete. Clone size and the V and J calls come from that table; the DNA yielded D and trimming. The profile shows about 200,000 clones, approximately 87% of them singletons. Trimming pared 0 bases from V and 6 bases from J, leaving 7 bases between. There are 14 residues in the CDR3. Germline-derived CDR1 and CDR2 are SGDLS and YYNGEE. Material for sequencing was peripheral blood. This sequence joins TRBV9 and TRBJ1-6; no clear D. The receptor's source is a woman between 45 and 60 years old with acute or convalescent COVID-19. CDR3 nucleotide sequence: TGTGCCAGCAGCGTAGGACTGCTTAATTCACCCCTCCACTTT. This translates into CASSVGLLNSPLHF.